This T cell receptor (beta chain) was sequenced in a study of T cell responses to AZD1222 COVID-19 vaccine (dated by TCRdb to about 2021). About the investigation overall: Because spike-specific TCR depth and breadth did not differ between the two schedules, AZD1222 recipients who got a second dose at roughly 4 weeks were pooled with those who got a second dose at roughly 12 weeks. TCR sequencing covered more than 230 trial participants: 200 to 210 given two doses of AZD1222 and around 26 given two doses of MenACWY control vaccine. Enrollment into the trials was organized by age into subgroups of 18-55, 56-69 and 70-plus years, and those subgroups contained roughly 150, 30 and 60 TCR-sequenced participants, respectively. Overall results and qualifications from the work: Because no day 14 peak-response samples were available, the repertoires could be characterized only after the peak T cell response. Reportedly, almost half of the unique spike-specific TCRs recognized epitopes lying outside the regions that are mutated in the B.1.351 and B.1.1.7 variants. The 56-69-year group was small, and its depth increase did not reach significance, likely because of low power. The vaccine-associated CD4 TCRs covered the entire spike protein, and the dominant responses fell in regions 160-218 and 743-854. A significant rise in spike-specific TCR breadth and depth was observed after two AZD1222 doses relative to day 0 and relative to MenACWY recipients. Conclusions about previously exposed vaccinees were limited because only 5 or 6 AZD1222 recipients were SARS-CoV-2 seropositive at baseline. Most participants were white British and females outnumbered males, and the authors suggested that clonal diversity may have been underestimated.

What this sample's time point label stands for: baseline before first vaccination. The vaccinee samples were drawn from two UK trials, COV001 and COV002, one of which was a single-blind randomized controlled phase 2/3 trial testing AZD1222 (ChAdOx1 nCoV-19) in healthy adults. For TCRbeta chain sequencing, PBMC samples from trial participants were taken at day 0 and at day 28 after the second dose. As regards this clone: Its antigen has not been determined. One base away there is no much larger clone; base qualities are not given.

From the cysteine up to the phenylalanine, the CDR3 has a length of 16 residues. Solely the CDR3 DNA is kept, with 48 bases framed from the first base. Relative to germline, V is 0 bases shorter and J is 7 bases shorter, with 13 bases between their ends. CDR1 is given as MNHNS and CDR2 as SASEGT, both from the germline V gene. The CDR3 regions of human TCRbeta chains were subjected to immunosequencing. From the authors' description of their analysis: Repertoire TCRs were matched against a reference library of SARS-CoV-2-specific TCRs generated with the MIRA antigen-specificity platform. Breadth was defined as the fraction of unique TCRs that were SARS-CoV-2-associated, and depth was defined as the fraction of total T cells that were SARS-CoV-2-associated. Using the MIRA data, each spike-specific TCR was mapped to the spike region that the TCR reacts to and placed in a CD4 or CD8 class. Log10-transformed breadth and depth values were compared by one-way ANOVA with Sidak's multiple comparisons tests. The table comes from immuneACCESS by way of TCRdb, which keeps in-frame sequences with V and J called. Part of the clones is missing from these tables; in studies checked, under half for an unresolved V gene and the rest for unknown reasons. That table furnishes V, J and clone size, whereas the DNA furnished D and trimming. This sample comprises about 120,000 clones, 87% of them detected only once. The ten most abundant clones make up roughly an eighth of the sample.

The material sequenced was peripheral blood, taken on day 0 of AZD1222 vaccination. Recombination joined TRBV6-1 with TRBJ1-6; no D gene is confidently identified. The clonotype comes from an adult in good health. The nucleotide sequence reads TGTGCCAGCAGTGAAGCGATGGTGGGATTGAATTCACCCCTCCACTTT. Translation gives CASSEAMVGLNSPLHF.